This T cell receptor (beta chain) was captured in a study of T-cell memory formation after mild COVID-19. Study-level information: Across donors, TCR clusters were largely donor specific. General study results and limits: CD4+ clones that contracted lay mainly in CM and EM; CD8+ ones lay in EMRA. There was no confirmation that second-wave clones peaking on day 37 were SARS-CoV-2 specific.

This clonotype has a count of ten or more. Its antigen is not identified. Losses at the gene ends were 4 bases for V and 5 bases for J; bases not matched to a gene: 14. The length of the CDR3 is 16 residues. Germline CDR1 and CDR2: SGHRS and YFSETQ. Constant-segment primers served in 5'RACE that generated TCR alpha and TCR beta cDNA libraries bearing sample barcodes and UMIs. TCRdb independently ran MiXCR on the 5' RACE reads; one entry per CDR3 protein. The repertoire has about 350,000 distinct CDR3 sequences, approximately 13% of them found once; the top ten carry 22%. Sample: PBMCs or a T cell subset sorted from them (not recorded which). The V gene is TRBV5-1, the J gene TRBJ2-5, with TRBD1 matching 7 bases. This clonotype was obtained from a man aged 18 to 30 who had mild COVID-19 (a few samples of this study predate the infection). Cell type and time point are not known. For the CDR3, the DNA is TGCGCCAGCAGCCCGATGTTACGACAGGGCGCGGAGACCCAGTACTTC. Protein product: CASSPMLRQGAETQYF. Full variable domain (rest looked up from reference TRBV5-1 and TRBJ2-5): KAGVTQTPRYLIKTRGQQVTLSCSPISGHRSVSWYQQTPGQGLQFLFEYFSETQRNKGNFPGRFSGRQFSNSRSEMNVSTLELGDSALYLCASSPMLRQGAETQYFGPGTRLLVL.